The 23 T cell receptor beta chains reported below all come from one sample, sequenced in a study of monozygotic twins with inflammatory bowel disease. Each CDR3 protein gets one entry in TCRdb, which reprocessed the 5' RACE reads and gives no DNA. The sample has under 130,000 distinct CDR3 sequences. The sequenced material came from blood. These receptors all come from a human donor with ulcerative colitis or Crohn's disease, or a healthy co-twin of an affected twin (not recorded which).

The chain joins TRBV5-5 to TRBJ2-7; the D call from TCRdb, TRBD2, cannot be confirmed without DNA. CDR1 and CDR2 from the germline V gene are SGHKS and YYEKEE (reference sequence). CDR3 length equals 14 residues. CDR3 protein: CASSFGRVEGEQYF.

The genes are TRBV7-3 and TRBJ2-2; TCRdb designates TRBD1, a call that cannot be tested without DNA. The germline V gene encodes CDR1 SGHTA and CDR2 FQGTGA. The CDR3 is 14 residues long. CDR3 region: CASSTGTLTGELFF.

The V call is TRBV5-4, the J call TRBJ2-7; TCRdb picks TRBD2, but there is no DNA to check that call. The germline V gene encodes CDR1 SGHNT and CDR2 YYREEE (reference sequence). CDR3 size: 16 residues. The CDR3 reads CASSSRAGVRDYEQYF. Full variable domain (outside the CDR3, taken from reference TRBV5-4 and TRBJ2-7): ETGVTQSPTHLIKTRGQQVTLRCSSQSGHNTVSWYQQALGQGPQFIFQYYREEENGRGNFPPRFSGLQFPNYSSELNVNALELDDSALYLCASSSRAGVRDYEQYFGPGTRLTVT.

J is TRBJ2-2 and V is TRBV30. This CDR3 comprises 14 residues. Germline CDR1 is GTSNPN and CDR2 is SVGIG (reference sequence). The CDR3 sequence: CASTEVLNTGELFF.

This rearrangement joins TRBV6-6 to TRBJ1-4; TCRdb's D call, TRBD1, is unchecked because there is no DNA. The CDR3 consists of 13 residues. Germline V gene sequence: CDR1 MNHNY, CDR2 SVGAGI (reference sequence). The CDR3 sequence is CASRSTQGEKLFF.

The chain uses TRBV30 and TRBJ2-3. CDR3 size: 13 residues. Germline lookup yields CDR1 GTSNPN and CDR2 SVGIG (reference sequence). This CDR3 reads CAWSDQVPDTQYF.

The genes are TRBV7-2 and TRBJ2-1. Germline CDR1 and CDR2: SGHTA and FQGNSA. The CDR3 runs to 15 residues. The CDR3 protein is CASSFSASSYNEQFF.

Here the CDR3 reads CSAKSGTAYQSGANVLTF. The chain joins TRBV20-1 to TRBJ2-6; lacking DNA, the TRBD1 call made by TCRdb goes unchecked. Germline V gives CDR1 DFQATT, CDR2 SNEGSKA (reference sequence). The length of the CDR3 is 18 residues.

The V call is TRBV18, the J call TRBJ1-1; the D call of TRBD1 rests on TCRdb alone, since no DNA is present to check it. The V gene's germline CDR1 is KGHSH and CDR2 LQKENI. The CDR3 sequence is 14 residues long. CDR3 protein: CASSTMDRDTEAFF.

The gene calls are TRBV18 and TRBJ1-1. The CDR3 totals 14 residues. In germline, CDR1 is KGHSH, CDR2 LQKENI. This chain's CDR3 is CASSLGGVMTEAFF.

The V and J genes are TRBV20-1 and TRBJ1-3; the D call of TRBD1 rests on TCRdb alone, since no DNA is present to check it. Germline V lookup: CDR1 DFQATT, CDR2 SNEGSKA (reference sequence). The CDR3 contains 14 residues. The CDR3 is CSAGGGGSGNTIYF.

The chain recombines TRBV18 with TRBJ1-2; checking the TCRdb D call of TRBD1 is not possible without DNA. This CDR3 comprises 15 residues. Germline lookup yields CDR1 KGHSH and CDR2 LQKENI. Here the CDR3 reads CASSQGTGGFYGYTF.

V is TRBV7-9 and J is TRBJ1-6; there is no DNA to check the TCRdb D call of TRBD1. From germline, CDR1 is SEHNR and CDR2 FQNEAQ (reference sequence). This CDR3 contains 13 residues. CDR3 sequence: CASSQRGDSPLHF.

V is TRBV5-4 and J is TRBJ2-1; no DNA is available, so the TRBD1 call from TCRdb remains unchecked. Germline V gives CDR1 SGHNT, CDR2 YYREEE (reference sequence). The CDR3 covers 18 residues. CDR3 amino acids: CASSLRTPGTGGNNEQFF.

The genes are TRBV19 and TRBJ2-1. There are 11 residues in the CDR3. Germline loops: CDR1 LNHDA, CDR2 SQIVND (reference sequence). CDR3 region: CASQDRNEQFF.

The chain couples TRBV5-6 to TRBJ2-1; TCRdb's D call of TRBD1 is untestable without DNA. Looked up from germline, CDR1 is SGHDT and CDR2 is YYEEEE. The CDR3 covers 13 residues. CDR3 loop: CASSLVGANEQFF.

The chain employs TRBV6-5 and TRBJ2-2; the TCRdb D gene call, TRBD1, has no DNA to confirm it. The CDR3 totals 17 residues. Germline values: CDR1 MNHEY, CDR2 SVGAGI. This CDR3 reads CASSYSWGDANTGELFF.

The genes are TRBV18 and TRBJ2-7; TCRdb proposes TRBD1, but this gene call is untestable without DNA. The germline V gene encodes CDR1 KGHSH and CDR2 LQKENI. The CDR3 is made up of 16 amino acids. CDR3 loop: CASSPLQGTSSYEQYF.

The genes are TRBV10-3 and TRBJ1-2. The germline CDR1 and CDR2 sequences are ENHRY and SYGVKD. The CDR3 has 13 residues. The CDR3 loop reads CAISDGPTGKSAF.

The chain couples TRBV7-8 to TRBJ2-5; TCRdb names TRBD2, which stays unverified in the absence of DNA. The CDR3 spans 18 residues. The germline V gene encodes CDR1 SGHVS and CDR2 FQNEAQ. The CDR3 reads CASSLGGLAGGSVETQYF.

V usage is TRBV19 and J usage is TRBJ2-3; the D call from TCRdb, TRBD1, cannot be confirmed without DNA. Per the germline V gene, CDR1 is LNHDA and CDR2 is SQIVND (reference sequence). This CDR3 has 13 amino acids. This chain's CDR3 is CASSMGATDTQYF.

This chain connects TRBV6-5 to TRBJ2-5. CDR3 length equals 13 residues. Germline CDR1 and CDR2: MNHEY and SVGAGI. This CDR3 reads CASSYSLTKTQYF.

The CDR3 sequence is CASSQGESRDNNEQFF. The chain combines TRBV4-3 with TRBJ2-1; TCRdb reports TRBD1, a call that lacks DNA to check it against. CDR1 and CDR2 (germline): LGHNA, YSLEER. The CDR3 sequence is 16 residues long.